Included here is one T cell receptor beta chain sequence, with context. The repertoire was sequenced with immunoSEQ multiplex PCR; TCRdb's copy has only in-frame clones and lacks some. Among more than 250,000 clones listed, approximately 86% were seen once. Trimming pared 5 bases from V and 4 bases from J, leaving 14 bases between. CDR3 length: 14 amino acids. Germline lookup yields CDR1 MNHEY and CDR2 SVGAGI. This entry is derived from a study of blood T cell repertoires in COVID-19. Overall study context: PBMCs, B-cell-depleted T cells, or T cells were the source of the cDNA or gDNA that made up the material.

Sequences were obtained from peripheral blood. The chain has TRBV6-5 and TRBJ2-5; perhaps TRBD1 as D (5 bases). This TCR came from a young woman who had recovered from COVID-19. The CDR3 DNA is TGTGCCAGCAGTAGGAACAGGATCCCAGAGACCCAGTACTTC. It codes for CASSRNRIPETQYF.